These T cell receptor beta chains were read from a single sample in a study of PD-1 blockade in classical Hodgkin lymphoma. TCRdb's table, derived via immunoSEQ multiplex PCR, lists solely in-frame clones and lacks some. The sample contains about 39,000 clones, around four fifths of which appear only once. The material was peripheral blood mononuclear cells (PBMCs), obtained before the fourth cycle of nivolumab. The receptors stem from a human donor with classical Hodgkin lymphoma. CDR3s include the opening cysteine and the closing phenylalanine or tryptophan. The D gene is left open where the match is weak. Where a row states a size, it is once, few, many or the class of an expanded clone; other rows omit it.

v_call	j_call	clone_size	d_call	cdr3_nt	cdr3_aa
TRBV29-1	TRBJ1-4	-	-	TGCAGCGCGGACGTGGCGAATAAACTGTTTTTT	CSADVANKLFF
TRBV15	TRBJ1-2	-	TRBD1	TGTGCCACCAGCAACCAGGGGGCAGGAACCTATGGCTACACCTTC	CATSNQGAGTYGYTF
TRBV29-1	TRBJ2-1	-	-	TGCAGCGTTTGGGGTTCTAACAATGAGCAGTTCTTC	CSVWGSNNEQFF
TRBV7-7	TRBJ2-2	-	-	TGTGCTATATCGACAGCGGCGAACACCGGGGAGCTGTTTTTT	CAISTAANTGELFF
TRBV6-5	TRBJ1-6	-	-	TGTGCCAGCAGTTACCAGTCCTATAATTCACCCCTCCACTTT	CASSYQSYNSPLHF
TRBV2	TRBJ1-2	few	-	TGTGCCAGCTCAACGCGGTGGGACTATGGCTACACCTTC	CASSTRWDYGYTF
TRBV5-6	TRBJ1-6	-	-	TGTGCCAGCAGCTTGGACAGGGATCCACCCCTCCACTTT	CASSLDRDPPLHF
TRBV7-9	TRBJ2-2	few	TRBD1	TGTGCCAGCAGCCGTGACAGGGCCACCGGGGAGCTGTTTTTT	CASSRDRATGELFF
TRBV19	TRBJ2-4	-	-	TGTGCCAGTAGTACATTAGTAGGCCAAAACAACATTCAGTACTTC	CASSTLVGQNNIQYF
TRBV4-3	TRBJ2-7	medium-sized	-	TGCGCCAGCAGCCAAGGTTATGGATCCTACGAGCAGTACTTC	CASSQGYGSYEQYF
TRBV4-2	TRBJ2-5	-	-	TGTGCCAGCAGCCAAGAGAGGGGGGTAGGTGAGACCCAGTACTTC	CASSQERGVGETQYF
TRBV5-4	TRBJ2-3	-	TRBD1	TGTGCCAGCAGCTTGGGGGTACAGGGGCCAGATACGCAGTATTTT	CASSLGVQGPDTQYF
TRBV6-6	TRBJ1-4	few	-	TGTGCCAGCAGTTACTCGGCCCAGGGCGTATTTGAAAAACTGTTTTTT	CASSYSAQGVFEKLFF
TRBV18	TRBJ2-2	-	-	TGTGCCAGCTCCCCAACCGGGGAGCTGTTTTTT	CASSPTGELFF
TRBV27	TRBJ1-6	-	TRBD1	TGTGCCAGCAGCCGACGGACAGGGGGCTCCTATAATTCACCCCTCCACTTT	CASSRRTGGSYNSPLHF
TRBV5-1	TRBJ1-3	-	-	TGCGCCAGCAGCGGGGGGGACACCGGAGTTGGCACCATATATTTT	CASSGGDTGVGTIYF
TRBV7-2	TRBJ1-3	-	-	TGTGCCAGCAGCACGGTCACAGGACCTGGAAACACCATATATTTT	CASSTVTGPGNTIYF
TRBV4-3	TRBJ2-3	-	TRBD1	TGCGCCAGCAGCCAAGGAGACAGGGGGCCGACAGATACGCAGTATTTT	CASSQGDRGPTDTQYF
TRBV4-1	TRBJ2-3	once	-	TGCGCCAGCAGCCATCGACAGAATCCGACAGATACGCAGTATTTT	CASSHRQNPTDTQYF
TRBV19	TRBJ1-1	-	TRBD1	TGTGCCAGTAGTATATGGGGGACAGGGGACACTGAAGCTTTCTTT	CASSIWGTGDTEAFF
TRBV9	TRBJ2-2	-	TRBD1	TGTGCCAGCAGCCTGGGACAGCCGAACACCGGGGAGCTGTTTTTT	CASSLGQPNTGELFF
TRBV5-4	TRBJ2-6	-	TRBD1	TGTGCCAGCAGCGTCGCAGGGGGCGCTGGGGCCAACGTCCTGACTTTC	CASSVAGGAGANVLTF
TRBV6-1	TRBJ1-4	-	TRBD1	TGTGCCAGCAGTGACTACAGGGGTGCAACTAATGAAAAACTGTTTTTT	CASSDYRGATNEKLFF
TRBV18	TRBJ2-5	few	-	TGTGCCAGCTCACTACAGGTGTACCAAGAGACCCAGTACTTC	CASSLQVYQETQYF
TRBV19	TRBJ1-2	-	-	TGTGCCAGTAGTATATCCACAAACTATGGCTACACCTTC	CASSISTNYGYTF
TRBV7-2	TRBJ2-5	-	-	TGTGCCAGCAGCCTCCCCGGCAGGGTGGAGACCCAGTACTTC	CASSLPGRVETQYF
TRBV4-1	TRBJ2-7	few	-	TGCGCCAGCAGCCAGGCCAGGACCGACTACGAGCAGTACTTC	CASSQARTDYEQYF
TRBV7-9	TRBJ2-5	-	TRBD1	TGTGCCAGCAGCAGGAGAGGATCCGCAGGGGGCGAGAAACAGACCCAGTACTTC	CASSRRGSAGGEKQTQYF
TRBV27	TRBJ2-3	once	TRBD2	TGTGCCAGCAGTTCCCCCGGGACTAGCGGGATGGTGACGCAGTATTTT	CASSSPGTSGMVTQYF
TRBV6-5	TRBJ1-2	-	-	TGTGCCAGCAGCTACTCAAACAGGGAATACTATGGCTACACCTTC	CASSYSNREYYGYTF
TRBV2	TRBJ2-2	medium-sized	-	TGTGCCAGCAGTGAAGACCGGGTTGGGGAGCTGTTTTTT	CASSEDRVGELFF
TRBV6-6	TRBJ2-7	-	-	TGTGCCAGCAGGGAGAAATACGAGCAGTACTTC	CASREKYEQYF
TRBV5-1	TRBJ2-1	-	TRBD2	TGCGCCAGCAGCCTTAGCGGGGAGTCCTACAATGAGCAGTTCTTC	CASSLSGESYNEQFF
TRBV5-4	TRBJ1-2	once	-	TGTGCCAGCAGCTTGATCTCGGGCTATGGCTACACCTTC	CASSLISGYGYTF
TRBV5-5	TRBJ2-2	-	-	TGTGCCAGCAGCTTGGTAGGCAGCCCGAACACCGGGGAGCTGTTTTTT	CASSLVGSPNTGELFF
TRBV18	TRBJ2-2	-	TRBD1	TGTGCCAGCTCACTCGGGACAGGGATCACCGGGGAGCTGTTTTTT	CASSLGTGITGELFF
TRBV7-6	TRBJ2-3	few	-	TGTGCCAGCAGCTCCCAGCGCACAGATACGCAGTATTTT	CASSSQRTDTQYF
TRBV6-5	TRBJ1-3	-	-	TGTGCCAGCAGTTTTGGGGCTTCCCTTGGAAACACCATATATTTT	CASSFGASLGNTIYF
TRBV28	TRBJ1-2	-	TRBD1	TGTGCCAGCAGCGAGACAGGGAACTATGGCTACACCTTC	CASSETGNYGYTF
TRBV6-6	TRBJ2-3	-	TRBD2	TGTGCCAGCAGTCCCGGACTAGCGACAGATACGCAGTATTTT	CASSPGLATDTQYF
TRBV19	TRBJ1-1	-	-	TGTGCCAGTAGAAAGGCCCTTCACACTGAAGCTTTCTTT	CASRKALHTEAFF
TRBV28	TRBJ1-2	-	-	TGTGCCAGCAGTTTGGGGAGGGACTATGGCTACACCTTC	CASSLGRDYGYTF
TRBV4-3	TRBJ1-5	-	-	TGCGCCAGCAGCCAAGAGATGGGCAGGGGCTTCGGCAATCAGCCCCAGCATTTT	CASSQEMGRGFGNQPQHF
TRBV5-1	TRBJ2-6	few	TRBD1	TGCGCCAGCAGCCTCAATCCCGGGACAGGGCCCTCTGGGGCCAACGTCCTGACTTTC	CASSLNPGTGPSGANVLTF
TRBV9	TRBJ1-1	few	-	TGTGCCAGCAGCCCCATCGGACGGGTGGGCACTGAAGCTTTCTTT	CASSPIGRVGTEAFF
TRBV28	TRBJ1-6	few	TRBD1	TGTGCCAGCAGTTTAGCCACGGGACAGGGTAATTCACCCCTCCACTTT	CASSLATGQGNSPLHF
TRBV28	TRBJ1-6	-	TRBD1	TGTGCCAGCAGTTTATCTCGACAGGGGAATTCACCCCTCCACTTT	CASSLSRQGNSPLHF
TRBV29-1	TRBJ1-2	-	-	TGCAGCGTTGCAAGACTACGTACTAACTATGGCTACACCTTC	CSVARLRTNYGYTF
TRBV6-5	TRBJ2-7	-	-	TGTGCCAGCAGTCCGAGGGTAGAAAGTAGTTACGAGCAGTACTTC	CASSPRVESSYEQYF
TRBV6-5	TRBJ1-2	-	-	TGTGCCAGCAGTTTCGACGGCTCCTATGGCTACACCTTC	CASSFDGSYGYTF
TRBV19	TRBJ2-1	-	-	TGTGCCAGTAGTGGAGCGCCGGGACGAAGCTCCTACAATGAGCAGTTCTTC	CASSGAPGRSSYNEQFF
TRBV7-2	TRBJ1-3	-	-	TGTGCCAGCAGTCCCACAGGGCACTCTGGAAACACCATATATTTT	CASSPTGHSGNTIYF
TRBV7-7	TRBJ2-5	-	TRBD1	TGTGCTAGCAGCTCCCGTGGGGACAGGGAAGAGACCCAGTACTTC	CASSSRGDREETQYF
TRBV4-3	TRBJ1-4	medium-sized	-	TGCGCCAGCAGCCAAGAAGAGGGGCGGGCAAAACTGTTTTTT	CASSQEEGRAKLFF
TRBV5-1	TRBJ1-2	-	-	TGCGCCAGCAGCTTGGCAGGGGATGGCTACACCTTC	CASSLAGDGYTF
TRBV28	TRBJ1-1	-	-	TGTGCCAGCAGTGTAGGGAACACTGAAGCTTTCTTT	CASSVGNTEAFF
TRBV5-4	TRBJ2-5	-	TRBD2	TGTGCCAGCAGCCGAGCGGGGGGGCAGGGTAGGGAGACCCAGTACTTC	CASSRAGGQGRETQYF
TRBV19	TRBJ2-7	-	-	TGTGCCAGTAGTCCCCTCAGGGCGGGCACCCACGAGCAGTACTTC	CASSPLRAGTHEQYF
TRBV29-1	TRBJ1-2	-	TRBD1	TGCAGCGTTGAAGACTCCCCAGGGGGCTATGGCTACACCTTC	CSVEDSPGGYGYTF
TRBV6-6	TRBJ2-2	-	-	TGTGCCAGCAGTTACTCGACCACGTTCGCCGGGGAGCTGTTTTTT	CASSYSTTFAGELFF